A selection of T cell receptor beta chains follows, all from one sample in a study of T cell repertoires in cytomegalovirus infection. Their specific antigens are unknown. Using its own MiXCR run on the reads, TCRdb lists one record per CDR3 protein. Of approximately 770,000 distinct CDR3 sequences listed, about 27% are singletons. The specimen comprised cultured CD8+ T cells from PBMCs, sampled from culture after CMV antigen stimulation. Every receptor here comes from a human donor in good health (CMV status not recorded). Some clones in this sample may be carry-over from other donors' samples. The CDR3 runs from the conserved cysteine through the conserved F or W. The D gene is left open where the match is weak. For some rows the clone size is stated as once, few or many, or as a class when expanded; others skip it.

length	D	size	J	V	CDR3
11	.	many	TRBJ2-1	TRBV12-3/TRBV12-4	CASFTGNEQFF
14	TRBD1	many	TRBJ2-7	TRBV7-9	CASNSGQGLLEQYF
17	.	.	TRBJ2-6	TRBV6-2/TRBV6-3	CASSYPGRDSGANVLTF
16	TRBD1	.	TRBJ1-2	TRBV12-3/TRBV12-4	CASSIVDRAGNYGYTF
14	TRBD1	few	TRBJ2-7	TRBV6-5	CASSYSGQGGEQYF
14	.	many	TRBJ2-1	TRBV6-2/TRBV6-3	CASSDTKWHNEQFF
18	.	many	TRBJ2-1	TRBV7-6	CASSLVSGRNRNHNEQFF
14	TRBD2	.	TRBJ2-1	TRBV20-1	CSARGSGDYNEQFF
15	TRBD2	few	TRBJ2-3	TRBV6-6	CASTERGPNTDTQYF
12	.	.	TRBJ2-2	TRBV9	CASSVNGGELFF
11	.	many	TRBJ1-2	TRBV9	CASRGSYGYTF
16	.	.	TRBJ2-3	TRBV7-6	CASTLIGGAPTDTQYF
17	TRBD2	few	TRBJ2-3	TRBV7-9	CASSSTGTSGGPDTQYF
15	.	.	TRBJ2-1	TRBV11-2	CASSPGPASYNEQFF
17	.	few	TRBJ1-2	TRBV7-9	CASSLGLQGRPNYGYTF
15	.	few	TRBJ2-3	TRBV27	CASSLSPGTTLTQYF
15	TRBD1	.	TRBJ1-2	TRBV27	CASSLSGQGNHGYTF
14	.	few	TRBJ1-2	TRBV5-6	CASSLGLSNYGYTF
13	.	.	TRBJ2-7	TRBV2	CASRDTKGYEQYF
15	.	.	TRBJ1-1	TRBV29-1	CSVEAGRFMNTEAFF
14	TRBD2	.	TRBJ2-7	TRBV6-5	CASSFSGGAGEQYF
15	.	few	TRBJ1-1	TRBV5-1	CASSLALGARTEAFF
11	.	.	TRBJ2-2	TRBV7-6	CASSLGSKLFF
17	.	.	TRBJ1-1	TRBV11-2	CASSLWRGLGVATEAFF
16	TRBD1	.	TRBJ1-2	TRBV9	CASSVAPETGGFGYTF
13	.	medium-sized	TRBJ1-2	TRBV12-3/TRBV12-4	CASSQDTRNGYTF
15	.	few	TRBJ1-1	TRBV27	CASSLLPQANTEAFF
16	.	few	TRBJ1-1	TRBV15	CATSSPWAGHNTEAFF
12	.	.	TRBJ1-2	TRBV12-3/TRBV12-4	CASSTTGVDYTF
14	.	.	TRBJ2-1	TRBV19	CASSIGTRANEQFF
19	TRBD2	many	TRBJ2-5	TRBV7-6	CASSLAPRLAVWGGETQYF
14	.	few	TRBJ2-5	TRBV7-6	CASSLEVGLETQYF
14	.	many	TRBJ1-1	TRBV7-8	CASSLLQGNTEAFF
17	.	few	TRBJ2-1	TRBV4-1	CASSQGGYQGPNNEQFF
17	.	few	TRBJ1-3	TRBV20-1	CSARGPEGHSPGNTIYF
14	.	few	TRBJ2-1	TRBV19	CASSIGAGANEQFF
16	.	few	TRBJ2-2	TRBV15	CATSRDTSPNTGELFF
11	.	few	TRBJ2-5	TRBV6-5	CASSYLGTQYF
14	.	few	TRBJ2-3	TRBV7-9	CASRTDWDTDTQYF
17	.	many	TRBJ2-5	TRBV7-6	CASSSIKDIGLTETQYF
13	.	.	TRBJ1-1	TRBV10-2	CASSETGPTEAFF